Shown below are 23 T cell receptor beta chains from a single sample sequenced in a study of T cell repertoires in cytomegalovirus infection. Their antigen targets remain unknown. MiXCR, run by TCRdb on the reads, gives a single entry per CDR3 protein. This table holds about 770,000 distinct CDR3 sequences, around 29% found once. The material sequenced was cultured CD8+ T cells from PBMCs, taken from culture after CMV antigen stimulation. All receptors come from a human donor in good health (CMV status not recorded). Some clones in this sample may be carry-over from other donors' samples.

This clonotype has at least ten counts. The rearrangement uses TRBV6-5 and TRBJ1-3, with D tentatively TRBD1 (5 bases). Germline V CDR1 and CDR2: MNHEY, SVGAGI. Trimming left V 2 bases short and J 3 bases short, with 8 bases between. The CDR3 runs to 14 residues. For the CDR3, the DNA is TGTGCCAGCAGTTACGGGGGGTATGGAAACACCATATATTTT. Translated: CASSYGGYGNTIYF.

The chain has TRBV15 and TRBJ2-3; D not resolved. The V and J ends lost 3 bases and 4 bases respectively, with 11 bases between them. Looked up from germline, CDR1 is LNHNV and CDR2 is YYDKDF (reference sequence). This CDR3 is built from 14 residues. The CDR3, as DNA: TGTGCCACCAGCAGGTCGACTCCCCCAGATACGCAGTATTTT. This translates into CATSRSTPPDTQYF.

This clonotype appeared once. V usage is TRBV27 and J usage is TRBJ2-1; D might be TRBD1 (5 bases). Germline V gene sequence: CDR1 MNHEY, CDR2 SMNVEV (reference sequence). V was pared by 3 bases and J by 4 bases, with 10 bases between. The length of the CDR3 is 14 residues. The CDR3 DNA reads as TGTGCCAGCAGTTTTGGACACAGTTACAATGAGCAGTTCTTC. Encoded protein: CASSFGHSYNEQFF.

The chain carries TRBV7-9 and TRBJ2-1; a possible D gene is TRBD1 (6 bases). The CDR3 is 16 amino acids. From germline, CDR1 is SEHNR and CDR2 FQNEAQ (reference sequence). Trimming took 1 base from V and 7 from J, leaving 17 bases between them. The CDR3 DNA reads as TGTGCCAGCAGCTTAGTACCCAGGGGTCTAGGAAATGAGCAGTTCTTC. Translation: CASSLVPRGLGNEQFF.

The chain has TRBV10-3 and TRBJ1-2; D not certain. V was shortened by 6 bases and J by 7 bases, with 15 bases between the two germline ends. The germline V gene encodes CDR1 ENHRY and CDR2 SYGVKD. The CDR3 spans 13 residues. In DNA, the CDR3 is TGTGCCATCAGAACCACAGATCGAGGTGGCTACACCTTC. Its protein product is CAIRTTDRGGYTF.

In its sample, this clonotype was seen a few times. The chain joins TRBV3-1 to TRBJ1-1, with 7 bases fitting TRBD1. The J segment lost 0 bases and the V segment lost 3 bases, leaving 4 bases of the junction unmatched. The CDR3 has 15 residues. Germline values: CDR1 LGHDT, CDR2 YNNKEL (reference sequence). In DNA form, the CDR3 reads TGTGCCAGCAGCCAGATACAGGGGATGAACACTGAAGCTTTCTTT. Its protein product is CASSQIQGMNTEAFF.

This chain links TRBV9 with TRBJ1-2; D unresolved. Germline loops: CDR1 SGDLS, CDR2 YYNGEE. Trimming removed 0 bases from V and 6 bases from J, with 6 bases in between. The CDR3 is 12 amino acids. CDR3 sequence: CASSVVEDGYTF. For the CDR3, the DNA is TGTGCCAGCAGCGTAGTCGAGGATGGCTACACCTTC.

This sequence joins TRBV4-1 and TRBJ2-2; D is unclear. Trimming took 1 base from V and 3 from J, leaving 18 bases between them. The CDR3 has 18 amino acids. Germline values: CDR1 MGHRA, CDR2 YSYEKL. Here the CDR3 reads CASSQAMPSLLYTGELFF. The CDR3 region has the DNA TGCGCCAGCAGCCAAGCTATGCCCTCACTTTTGTACACCGGGGAGCTGTTTTTT.

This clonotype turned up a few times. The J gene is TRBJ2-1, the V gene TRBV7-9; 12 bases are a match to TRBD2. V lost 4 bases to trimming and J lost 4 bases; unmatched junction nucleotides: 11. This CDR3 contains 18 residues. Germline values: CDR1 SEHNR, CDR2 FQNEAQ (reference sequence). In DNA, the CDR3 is TGTGCCAGCAGCTCCGAACAACTAGCGGGGGGCCAATACAATGAGCAGTTCTTC. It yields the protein CASSSEQLAGGQYNEQFF.

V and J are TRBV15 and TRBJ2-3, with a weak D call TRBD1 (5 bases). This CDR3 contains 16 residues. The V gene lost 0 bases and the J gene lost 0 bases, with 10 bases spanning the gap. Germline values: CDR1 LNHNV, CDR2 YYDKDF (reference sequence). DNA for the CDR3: TGTGCCACCAGCAGAGAGGTGACAGTCAGCACAGATACGCAGTATTTT. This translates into CATSREVTVSTDTQYF.

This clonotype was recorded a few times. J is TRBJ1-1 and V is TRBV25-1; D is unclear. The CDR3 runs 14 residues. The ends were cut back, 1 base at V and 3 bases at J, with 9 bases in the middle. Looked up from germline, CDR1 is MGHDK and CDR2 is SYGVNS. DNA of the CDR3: TGTGCCAGCAGTGAATTTTACGAGGACACTGAAGCTTTCTTT. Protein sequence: CASSEFYEDTEAFF.

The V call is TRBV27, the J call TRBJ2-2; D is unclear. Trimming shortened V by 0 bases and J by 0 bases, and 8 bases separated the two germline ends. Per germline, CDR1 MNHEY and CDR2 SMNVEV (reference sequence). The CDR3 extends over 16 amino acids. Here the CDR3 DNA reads TGTGCCAGCAGTTTATCGGCATACACGAACACCGGGGAGCTGTTTTTT. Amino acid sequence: CASSLSAYTNTGELFF.

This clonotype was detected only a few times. CDR3 loop: CASRSEVSGGYTF. The CDR3 DNA follows: TGTGCCAGCAGAAGTGAGGTGTCTGGTGGCTACACCTTC. This chain connects TRBV7-9 to TRBJ1-2; D is undetermined. Looked up from germline, CDR1 is SEHNR and CDR2 is FQNEAQ (reference sequence). V was trimmed by 6 bases and J by 7 bases, leaving 15 bases between them. The CDR3 spans 13 residues.

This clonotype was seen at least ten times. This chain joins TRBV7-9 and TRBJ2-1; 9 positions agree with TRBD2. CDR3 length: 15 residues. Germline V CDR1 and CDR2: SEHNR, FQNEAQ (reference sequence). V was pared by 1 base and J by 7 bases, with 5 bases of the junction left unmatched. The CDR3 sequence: CASSLEGLAGNEQFF. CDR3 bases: TGTGCCAGCAGCTTAGAAGGGCTAGCGGGGAATGAGCAGTTCTTC.

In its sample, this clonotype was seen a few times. The CDR3 protein is CASSLVPGGETQYF. CDR3 DNA: TGTGCCAGCAGCTTGGTTCCGGGGGGCGAGACCCAGTACTTC. The chain recombines TRBV5-4 with TRBJ2-5, with D maybe TRBD2 (7 bases). Germline lookup yields CDR1 SGHNT and CDR2 YYREEE (reference sequence). The ends were cut back, 0 bases at V and 5 bases at J, with 11 bases in the middle. The CDR3 sequence is 14 residues long.

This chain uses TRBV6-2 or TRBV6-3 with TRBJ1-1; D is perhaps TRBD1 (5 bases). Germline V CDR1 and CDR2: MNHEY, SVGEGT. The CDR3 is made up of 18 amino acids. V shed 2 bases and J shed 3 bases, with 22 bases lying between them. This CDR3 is CASSYRRSTGVEDTEAFF. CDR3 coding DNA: TGTGCCAGCAGTTACCGACGATCAACAGGAGTCGAGGACACTGAAGCTTTCTTT.

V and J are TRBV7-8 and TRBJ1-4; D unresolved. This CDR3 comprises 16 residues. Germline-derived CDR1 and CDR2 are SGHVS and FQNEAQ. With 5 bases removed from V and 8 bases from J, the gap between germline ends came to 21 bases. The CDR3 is CASSPNFIAALEKLFF. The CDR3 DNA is TGTGCCAGCAGCCCCAACTTCATAGCAGCACTCGAAAAACTGTTTTTT. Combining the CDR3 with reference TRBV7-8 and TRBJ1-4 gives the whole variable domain GAGVSQSPRYKVAKRGQDVALRCDPISGHVSLFWYQQALGQGPEFLTYFQNEAQLDKSGLPSDRFFAERPEGSVSTLKIQRTQQEDSAVYLCASSPNFIAALEKLFFGSGTQLSVL.

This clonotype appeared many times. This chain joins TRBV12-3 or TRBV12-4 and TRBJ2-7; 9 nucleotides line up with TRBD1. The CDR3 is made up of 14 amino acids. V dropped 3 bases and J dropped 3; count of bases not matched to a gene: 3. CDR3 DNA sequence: TGTGCCAGCAGTTTGGAGGGACAGGGCTACGAGCAGTACTTC. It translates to CASSLEGQGYEQYF.

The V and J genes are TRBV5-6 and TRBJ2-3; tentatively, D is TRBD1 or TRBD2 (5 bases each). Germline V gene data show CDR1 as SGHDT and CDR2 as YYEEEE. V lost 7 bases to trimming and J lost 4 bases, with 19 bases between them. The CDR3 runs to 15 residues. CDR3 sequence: CASRHGALNPDTQYF. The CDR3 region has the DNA TGTGCCAGCCGCCACGGGGCCCTTAACCCAGATACGCAGTATTTT.

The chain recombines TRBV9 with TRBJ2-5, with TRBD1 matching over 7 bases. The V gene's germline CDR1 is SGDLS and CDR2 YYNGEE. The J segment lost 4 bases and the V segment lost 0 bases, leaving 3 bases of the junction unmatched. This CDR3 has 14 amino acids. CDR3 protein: CASSVEGGAETQYF. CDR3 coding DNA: TGTGCCAGCAGCGTAGAAGGGGGCGCAGAGACCCAGTACTTC.

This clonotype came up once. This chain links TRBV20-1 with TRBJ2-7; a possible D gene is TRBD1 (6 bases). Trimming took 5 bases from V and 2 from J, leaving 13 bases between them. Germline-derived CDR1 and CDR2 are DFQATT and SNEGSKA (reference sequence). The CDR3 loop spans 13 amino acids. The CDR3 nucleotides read TGCAGTGCTGGGGACATCCTAACCTACGAGCAGTACGTC. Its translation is CSAGDILTYEQYV.

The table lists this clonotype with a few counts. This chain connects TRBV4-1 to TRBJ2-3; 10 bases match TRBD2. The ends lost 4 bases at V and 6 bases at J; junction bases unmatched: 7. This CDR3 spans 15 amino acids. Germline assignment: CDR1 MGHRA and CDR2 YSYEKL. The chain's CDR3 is CASSLRAGGIDTQYF. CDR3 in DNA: TGCGCCAGCAGCCTGAGAGCGGGGGGGATTGATACGCAGTATTTT.

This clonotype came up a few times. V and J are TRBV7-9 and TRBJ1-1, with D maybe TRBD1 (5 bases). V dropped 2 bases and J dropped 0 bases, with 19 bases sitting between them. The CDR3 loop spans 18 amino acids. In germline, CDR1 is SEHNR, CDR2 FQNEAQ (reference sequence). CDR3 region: CASSLRGTVQVMNTEAFF. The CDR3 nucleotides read TGTGCCAGCAGCTTAAGGGGTACGGTTCAGGTTATGAACACTGAAGCTTTCTTT. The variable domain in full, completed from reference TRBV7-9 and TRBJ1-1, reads DTGVSQNPRHKITKRGQNVTFRCDPISEHNRLYWYRQTLGQGPEFLTYFQNEAQLEKSRLLSDRFSAERPKGSFSTLEIQRTEQGDSAMYLCASSLRGTVQVMNTEAFFGQGTRLTVV.